This T cell receptor (beta chain) is drawn from a study of blood T cell repertoires in COVID-19. Study in general: Sites across the United States, Italy and Spain contributed samples from acute and convalescent COVID-19. PBMCs, B-cell-depleted T cells, or T cells provided the cDNA or gDNA that made up the material.

CDR3 length: 14 residues. V lost 7 bases and J 3 bases, leaving 10 bases between the germline ends. CDR1 and CDR2 (germline): ENHRY, SYGVKD. Recovered status applied to Cohort 3 donors who had two consecutive negative PCRs. It also applied to those with clearance or with symptom resolution. In the original analysis: Amplification with reference gene primers provided the estimates of nucleated cell counts. Measured with immunoSEQ multiplex PCR; TCRdb has only the in-frame clones, and not every one. V and J calls and clone size are copied from that table; D and trimming were computed from the DNA. The sample includes 390,000 or so clones, roughly 89% of them seen just once. The sample holds one count of this clone.

The source of this sequence is a woman aged 45-59 years who had recovered from COVID-19. The J gene is TRBJ2-6, the V gene TRBV10-3; a weak D match, TRBD2 (5 bases). The sample was PBMCs or T cells enriched from blood (not recorded which). This CDR3 reads CAINLGSGANVLTF. Written as DNA, the CDR3 is TGTGCCATCAATCTGGGGAGTGGGGCCAACGTCCTGACTTTC.